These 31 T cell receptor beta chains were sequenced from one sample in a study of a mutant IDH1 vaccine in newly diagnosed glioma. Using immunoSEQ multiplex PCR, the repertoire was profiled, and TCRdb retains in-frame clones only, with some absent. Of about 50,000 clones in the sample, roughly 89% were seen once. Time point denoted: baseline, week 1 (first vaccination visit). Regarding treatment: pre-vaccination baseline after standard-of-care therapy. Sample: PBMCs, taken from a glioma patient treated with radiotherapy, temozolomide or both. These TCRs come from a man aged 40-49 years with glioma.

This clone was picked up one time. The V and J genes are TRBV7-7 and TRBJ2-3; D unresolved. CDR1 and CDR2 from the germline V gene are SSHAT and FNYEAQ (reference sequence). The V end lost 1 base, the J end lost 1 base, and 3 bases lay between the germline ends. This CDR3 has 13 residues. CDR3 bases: TGTGCCAGCAGCTTAGTGGGCACAGATACGCAGTATTTT. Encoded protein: CASSLVGTDTQYF.

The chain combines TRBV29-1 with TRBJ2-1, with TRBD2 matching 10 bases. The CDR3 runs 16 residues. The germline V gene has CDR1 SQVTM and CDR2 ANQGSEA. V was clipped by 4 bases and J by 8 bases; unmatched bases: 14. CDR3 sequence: CSVAVGAGGPGDEQFF. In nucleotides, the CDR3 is TGCAGCGTTGCGGTTGGAGCGGGAGGGCCCGGGGATGAGCAGTTCTTC.

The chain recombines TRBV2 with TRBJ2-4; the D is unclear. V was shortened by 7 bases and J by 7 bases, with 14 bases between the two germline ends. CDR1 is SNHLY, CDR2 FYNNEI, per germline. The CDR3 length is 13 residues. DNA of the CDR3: TGTGCCAGCAAGCCAACGGAGTGGAACATTCAGTACTTC. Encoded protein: CASKPTEWNIQYF.

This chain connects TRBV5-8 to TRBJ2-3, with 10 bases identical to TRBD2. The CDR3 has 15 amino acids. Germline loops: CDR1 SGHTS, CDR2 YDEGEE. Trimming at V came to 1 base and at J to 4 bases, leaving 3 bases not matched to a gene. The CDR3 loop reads CASSLWLAGADTQYF. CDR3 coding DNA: TGTGCCAGCAGCTTGTGGCTAGCGGGAGCAGATACGCAGTATTTT.

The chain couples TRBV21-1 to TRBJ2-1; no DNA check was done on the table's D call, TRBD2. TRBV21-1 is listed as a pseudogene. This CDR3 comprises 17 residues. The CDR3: CASSKVPSGKCYNEQFF. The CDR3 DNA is TGTGCCAGCAGCAAAGTGCCTAGCGGGAAGTGCTACAATGAGCAGTTCTTC.

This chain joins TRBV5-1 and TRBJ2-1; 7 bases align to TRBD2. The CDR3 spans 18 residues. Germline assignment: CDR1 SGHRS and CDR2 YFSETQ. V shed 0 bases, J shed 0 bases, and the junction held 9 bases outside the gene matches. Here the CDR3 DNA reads TGCGCCAGCAGCTTGGCTACAACTAGCGAAAGCTCCTACAATGAGCAGTTCTTC. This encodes CASSLATTSESSYNEQFF. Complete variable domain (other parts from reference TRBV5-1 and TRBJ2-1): KAGVTQTPRYLIKTRGQQVTLSCSPISGHRSVSWYQQTPGQGLQFLFEYFSETQRNKGNFPGRFSGRQFSNSRSEMNVSTLELGDSALYLCASSLATTSESSYNEQFFGPGTRLTVL.

The CDR3 sequence is CASSLFDRDNEAFF. The CDR3, as DNA: TGTGCCAGCAGCTTATTCGACAGGGACAATGAAGCTTTCTTT. The V call is TRBV5-4, the J call TRBJ1-1; 7 positions agree with TRBD1. Germline trimming cut 2 bases from V and 7 bases from J; bases unmatched to any gene: 8. CDR3 length: 14 residues. Germline V lookup: CDR1 SGHNT, CDR2 YYREEE (reference sequence).

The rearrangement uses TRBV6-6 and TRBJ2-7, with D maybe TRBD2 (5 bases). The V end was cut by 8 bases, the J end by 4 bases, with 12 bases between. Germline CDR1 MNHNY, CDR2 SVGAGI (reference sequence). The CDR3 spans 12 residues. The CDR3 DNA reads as TGTGCCAGCTCGGACGGGGTATACGAGCAGTACTTC. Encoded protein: CASSDGVYEQYF.

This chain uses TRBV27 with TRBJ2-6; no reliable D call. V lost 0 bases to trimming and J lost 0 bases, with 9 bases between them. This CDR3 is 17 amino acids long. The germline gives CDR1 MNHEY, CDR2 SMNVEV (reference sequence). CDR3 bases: TGTGCCAGCAGTTTATCGAGGTTAAGCTCTGGGGCCAACGTCCTGACTTTC. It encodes CASSLSRLSSGANVLTF.

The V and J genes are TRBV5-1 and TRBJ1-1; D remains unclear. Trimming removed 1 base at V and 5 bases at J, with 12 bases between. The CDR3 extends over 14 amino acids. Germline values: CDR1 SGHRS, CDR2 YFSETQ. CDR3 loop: CASSLSQVQTEAFF. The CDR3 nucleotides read TGCGCCAGCAGCTTGTCCCAGGTACAAACTGAAGCTTTCTTT.

The CDR3 nucleotides are TGTGCCAGCAGCTTGGGAGCCTCCTACAATGAGCAGTTCTTC. Translation gives CASSLGASYNEQFF. The chain is built from TRBV7-9 and TRBJ2-1, with D tentatively TRBD2 (5 bases). V lost 3 bases and J lost 0, with 6 bases in between. The CDR3 spans 14 residues. The V gene's germline CDR1 is SEHNR and CDR2 FQNEAQ (reference sequence).

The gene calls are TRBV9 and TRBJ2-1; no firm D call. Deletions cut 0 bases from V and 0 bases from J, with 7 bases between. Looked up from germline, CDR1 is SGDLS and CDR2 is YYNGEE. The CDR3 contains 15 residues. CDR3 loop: CASSVEGTSYNEQFF. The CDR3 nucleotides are TGTGCCAGCAGCGTAGAGGGTACCTCCTACAATGAGCAGTTCTTC.

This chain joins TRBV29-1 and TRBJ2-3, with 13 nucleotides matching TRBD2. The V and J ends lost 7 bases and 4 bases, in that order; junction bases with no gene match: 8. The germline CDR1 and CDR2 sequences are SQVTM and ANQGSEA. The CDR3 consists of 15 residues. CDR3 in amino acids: CSGRLLAGGPDTQYF. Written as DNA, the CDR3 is TGCAGCGGGCGACTACTAGCGGGAGGGCCAGATACGCAGTATTTT.

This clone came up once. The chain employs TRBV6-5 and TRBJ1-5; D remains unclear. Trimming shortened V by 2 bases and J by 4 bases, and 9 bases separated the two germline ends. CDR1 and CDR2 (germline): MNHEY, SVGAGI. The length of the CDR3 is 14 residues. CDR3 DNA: TGTGCCAGCAGTTACGTGTCAGGTAATCAGCCCCAGCATTTT. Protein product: CASSYVSGNQPQHF.

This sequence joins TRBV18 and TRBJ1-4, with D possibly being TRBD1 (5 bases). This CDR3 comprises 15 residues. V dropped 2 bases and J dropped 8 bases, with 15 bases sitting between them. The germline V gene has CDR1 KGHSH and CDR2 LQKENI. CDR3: CASSPFDGKGEKLFF. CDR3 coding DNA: TGTGCCAGCTCACCATTTGACGGGAAGGGGGAAAAACTGTTTTTT. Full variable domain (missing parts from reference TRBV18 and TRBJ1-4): NAGVMQNPRHLVRRRGQEARLRCSPMKGHSHVYWYRQLPEEGLKFMVYLQKENIIDESGMPKERFSAEFPKEGPSILRIQQVVRGDSAAYFCASSPFDGKGEKLFFGSGTQLSVL.

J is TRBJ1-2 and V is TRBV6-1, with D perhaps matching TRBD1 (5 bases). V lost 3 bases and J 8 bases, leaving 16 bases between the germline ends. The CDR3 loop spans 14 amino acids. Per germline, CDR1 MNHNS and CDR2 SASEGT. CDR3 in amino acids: CASSDGRVSGGYTF. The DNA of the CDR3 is TGTGCCAGCAGTGACGGCAGGGTGTCTGGAGGCTACACCTTC.

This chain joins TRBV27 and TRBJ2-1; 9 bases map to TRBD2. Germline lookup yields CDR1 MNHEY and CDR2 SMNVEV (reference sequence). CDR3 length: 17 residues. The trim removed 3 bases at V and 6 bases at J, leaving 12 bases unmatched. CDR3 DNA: TGTGCCAGCAGTTTTCCAGCGGGAGGCATCCGATCCAATGAGCAGTTCTTC. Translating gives CASSFPAGGIRSNEQFF.

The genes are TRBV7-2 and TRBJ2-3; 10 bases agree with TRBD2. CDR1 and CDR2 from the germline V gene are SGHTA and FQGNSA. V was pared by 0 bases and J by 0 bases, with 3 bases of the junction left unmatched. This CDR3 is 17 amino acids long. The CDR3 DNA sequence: TGTGCCAGCAGCTTAGCTTCTAGCGGGAGTAGCACAGATACGCAGTATTTT. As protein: CASSLASSGSSTDTQYF.

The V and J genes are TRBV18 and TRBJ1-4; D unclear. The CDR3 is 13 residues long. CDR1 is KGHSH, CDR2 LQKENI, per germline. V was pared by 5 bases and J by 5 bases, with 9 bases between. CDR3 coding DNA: TGTGCCAGCTCAACCGGACGGAATGAAAAACTGTTTTTT. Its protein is CASSTGRNEKLFF.

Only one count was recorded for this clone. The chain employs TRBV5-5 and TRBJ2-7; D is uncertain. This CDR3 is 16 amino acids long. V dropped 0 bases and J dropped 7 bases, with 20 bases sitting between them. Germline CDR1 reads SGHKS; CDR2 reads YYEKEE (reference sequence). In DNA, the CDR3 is TGTGCCAGCAGCTTGGACCAGGTTTCAACTGTGAGGGAGCAGTACTTC. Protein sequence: CASSLDQVSTVREQYF.

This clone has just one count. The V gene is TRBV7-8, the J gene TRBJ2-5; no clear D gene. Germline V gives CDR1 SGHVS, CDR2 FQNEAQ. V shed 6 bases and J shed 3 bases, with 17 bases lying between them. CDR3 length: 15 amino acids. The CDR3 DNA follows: TGTGCCAGCAGGATAAATCCGGCAGGAGAAGAGACCCAGTACTTC. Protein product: CASRINPAGEETQYF.

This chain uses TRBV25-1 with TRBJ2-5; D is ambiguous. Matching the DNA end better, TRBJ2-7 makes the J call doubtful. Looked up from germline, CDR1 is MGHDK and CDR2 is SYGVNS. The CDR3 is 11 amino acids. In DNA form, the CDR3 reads TGTGCCAGTGCAGGTTACTACGAGCAGTACTTC. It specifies CASAGYYEQYF.

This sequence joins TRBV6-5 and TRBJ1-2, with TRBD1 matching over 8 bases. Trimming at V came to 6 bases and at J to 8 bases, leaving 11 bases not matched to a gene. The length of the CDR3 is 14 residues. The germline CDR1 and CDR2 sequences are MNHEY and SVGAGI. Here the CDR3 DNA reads TGTGCCAGCAGCCCCGGGACAGGCAATAGGGGCTACACCTTC. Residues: CASSPGTGNRGYTF.

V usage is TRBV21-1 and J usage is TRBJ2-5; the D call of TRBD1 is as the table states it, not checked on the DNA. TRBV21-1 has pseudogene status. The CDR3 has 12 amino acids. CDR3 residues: CASSPRQGAQYF. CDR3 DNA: TGTGCCAGCAGCCCGAGACAGGGAGCCCAGTACTTC.

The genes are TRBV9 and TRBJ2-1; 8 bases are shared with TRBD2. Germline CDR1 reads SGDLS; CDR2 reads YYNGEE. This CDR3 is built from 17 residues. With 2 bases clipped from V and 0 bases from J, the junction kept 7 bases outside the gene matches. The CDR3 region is CASSVVAAGGSYNEQFF. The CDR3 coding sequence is TGTGCCAGCAGCGTTGTAGCGGCGGGGGGCTCCTACAATGAGCAGTTCTTC.

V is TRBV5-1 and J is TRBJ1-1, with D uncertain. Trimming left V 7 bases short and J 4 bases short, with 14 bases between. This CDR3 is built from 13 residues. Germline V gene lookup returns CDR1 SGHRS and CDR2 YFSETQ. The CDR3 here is CASGDVVGTEAFF. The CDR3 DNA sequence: TGCGCCAGCGGGGATGTGGTCGGCACTGAAGCTTTCTTT.

The CDR3 reads CASASGRWSWTQYF. CDR3 nucleotides: TGTGCCAGTGCCTCAGGCAGGTGGAGTTGGACCCAGTACTTC. The rearrangement joins TRBV19 to TRBJ2-5; D gene unclear. This CDR3 comprises 14 residues. Looked up from germline, CDR1 is LNHDA and CDR2 is SQIVND (reference sequence). The V and J ends lost 8 bases and 7 bases respectively, with 20 bases between them.

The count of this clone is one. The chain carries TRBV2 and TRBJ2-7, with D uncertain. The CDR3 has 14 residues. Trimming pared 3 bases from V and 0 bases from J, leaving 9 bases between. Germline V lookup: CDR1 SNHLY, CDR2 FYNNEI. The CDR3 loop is CASSELKSSYEQYF. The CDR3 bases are TGTGCCAGCAGTGAGTTGAAGAGCTCCTACGAGCAGTACTTC.

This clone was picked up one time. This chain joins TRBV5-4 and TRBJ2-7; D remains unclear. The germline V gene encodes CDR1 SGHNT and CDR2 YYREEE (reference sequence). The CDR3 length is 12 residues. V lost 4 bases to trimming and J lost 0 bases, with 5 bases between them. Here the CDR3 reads CASSRTSYEQYF. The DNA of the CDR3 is TGTGCCAGCAGCCGTACCTCCTACGAGCAGTACTTC. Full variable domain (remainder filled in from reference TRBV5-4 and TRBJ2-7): ETGVTQSPTHLIKTRGQQVTLRCSSQSGHNTVSWYQQALGQGPQFIFQYYREEENGRGNFPPRFSGLQFPNYSSELNVNALELDDSALYLCASSRTSYEQYFGPGTRLTVT.

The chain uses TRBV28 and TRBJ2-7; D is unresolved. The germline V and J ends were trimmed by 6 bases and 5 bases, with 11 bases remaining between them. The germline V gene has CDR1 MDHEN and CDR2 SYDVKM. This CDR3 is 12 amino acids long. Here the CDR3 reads CASRTYSHEQYF. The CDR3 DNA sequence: TGTGCCAGCAGAACATACAGCCACGAGCAGTACTTC.

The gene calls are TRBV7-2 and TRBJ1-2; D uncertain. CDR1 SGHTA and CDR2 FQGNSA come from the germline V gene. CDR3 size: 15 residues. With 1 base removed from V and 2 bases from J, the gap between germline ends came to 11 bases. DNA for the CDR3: TGTGCCAGCAGCTTAGGGGCAGGCGTAAACTATGGCTACACCTTC. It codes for CASSLGAGVNYGYTF.